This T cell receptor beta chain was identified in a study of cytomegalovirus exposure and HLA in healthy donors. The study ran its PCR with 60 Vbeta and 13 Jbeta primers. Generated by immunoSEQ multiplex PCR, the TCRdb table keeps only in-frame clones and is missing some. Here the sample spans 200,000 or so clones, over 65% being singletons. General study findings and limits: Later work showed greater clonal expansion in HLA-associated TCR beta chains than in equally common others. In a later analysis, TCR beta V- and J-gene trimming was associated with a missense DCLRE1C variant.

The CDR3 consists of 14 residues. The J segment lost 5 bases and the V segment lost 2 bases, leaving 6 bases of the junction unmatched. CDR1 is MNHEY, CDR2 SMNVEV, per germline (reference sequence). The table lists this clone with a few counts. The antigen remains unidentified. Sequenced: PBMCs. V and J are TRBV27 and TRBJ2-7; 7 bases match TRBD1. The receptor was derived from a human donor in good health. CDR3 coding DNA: TGTGCCAGCAGTTTAACACGAGGGGGCCACGAGCAGTACTTC. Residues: CASSLTRGGHEQYF.